The 17 T cell receptor beta chains below come from one sample, sequenced in a study of T-cell reconstitution after alpha-beta-depleted transplantation in children. Library preparation (for TCRbeta) was performed with unique molecular identifiers. A single record per CDR3 protein comes from TCRdb applying MiXCR to the PCR reads. The sample holds a few hundred thousand distinct CDR3 sequences, roughly 10% seen once. This sample comprised PBMCs, obtained before TCRalphabeta/CD19-depleted stem cell transplant. The receptors stem from a child under two years old with acute myeloid leukemia, due to receive a stem cell transplant.

This clonotype occurred many times. The V call is TRBV6-5, the J call TRBJ2-3, with a weak D call TRBD2 (5 bases). Germline CDR1 reads MNHEY; CDR2 reads SVGAGI. V was trimmed by 0 bases and J by 4 bases, leaving 14 bases between them. CDR3 length: 16 amino acids. CDR3 coding DNA: TGTGCCAGCAGTTACTCTACCCCACGTAGCGCAGATACGCAGTATTTT. It encodes CASSYSTPRSADTQYF.

This clonotype was seen many times. V and J are TRBV28 and TRBJ2-1; the match to TRBD2 covers 9 bases. The length of the CDR3 is 16 residues. Germline CDR1 is MDHEN and CDR2 is SYDVKM. The J segment lost 6 bases and the V segment lost 5 bases, leaving 11 bases of the junction unmatched. The CDR3 DNA reads as TGTGCCAGCAGTACTCCGACTAGCGGATCAAGCAATGAGCAGTTCTTC. Protein: CASSTPTSGSSNEQFF.

The sample holds many counts of this clonotype. The chain joins TRBV7-9 to TRBJ1-2; tentatively, D is TRBD1 (6 bases). Germline V gives CDR1 SEHNR, CDR2 FQNEAQ (reference sequence). V was trimmed by 4 bases and J by 8 bases, leaving 17 bases between them. The CDR3 totals 14 residues. The CDR3 reads CASSSGQKGGGYTF. For the CDR3, the DNA is TGTGCCAGCAGCTCAGGACAGAAAGGGGGGGGCTACACCTTC.

This clonotype was picked up many times. The rearrangement links TRBV20-1 to TRBJ2-2; the match to TRBD2 covers 8 bases. The V gene end was trimmed by 5 bases and the J gene end by 2 bases; junction bases not matched to a gene: 4. The CDR3 consists of 14 residues. Germline assignment: CDR1 DFQATT and CDR2 SNEGSKA (reference sequence). The CDR3 region is CSALSGGNTGELFF. The CDR3 DNA reads as TGCAGTGCTCTAAGCGGGGGTAACACCGGGGAGCTGTTTTTT.

This clonotype was seen many times. The V and J genes are TRBV11-2 and TRBJ2-7, with D perhaps assigned TRBD1 or TRBD2 (5 bases each). CDR1 SGHAT and CDR2 FQNNGV come from the germline V gene. The CDR3 runs to 18 residues. The V end was cut by 2 bases, the J end by 3 bases, with 23 bases between. The CDR3 DNA reads TGTGCCAGCAGCTTAAATGTGGTTATCAGGGAGTTGGACTACGAGCAGTACTTC. It specifies CASSLNVVIRELDYEQYF.

This clonotype was seen repeatedly, ten times or more. This chain uses TRBV14 with TRBJ1-5, with D unclear. V lost 0 bases to trimming and J lost 5 bases, with 5 bases between them. This CDR3 is built from 13 residues. Germline CDR1 SGHDN, CDR2 FVKESK. CDR3 bases: TGTGCCAGCAGCCAAGAGGAGCATCAGCCCCAGCATTTT. Its protein product is CASSQEEHQPQHF.

This clonotype was recorded many times. The CDR3 spells CASTPSRGRAVYEQYF. The CDR3 bases are TGTGCCAGCACCCCCTCTCGGGGGAGGGCCGTCTACGAGCAGTACTTC. This chain joins TRBV7-2 and TRBJ2-7; TRBD2 aligns across 7 bases. Trimming cost V 7 bases and J 3 bases; bases outside gene matches: 15. This CDR3 spans 16 amino acids. Germline V gives CDR1 SGHTA, CDR2 FQGNSA.

This clonotype was counted ten times or more. This chain joins TRBV20-1 and TRBJ2-7, with D unclear. The CDR3 has 15 amino acids. Germline lookup yields CDR1 DFQATT and CDR2 SNEGSKA (reference sequence). Trimming took 5 bases from V and 0 from J, leaving 17 bases between them. In DNA, the CDR3 is TGCAGTGCTTCTCTTAACACGCCGTTCTCCTACGAGCAGTACTTC. As protein: CSASLNTPFSYEQYF.

This clonotype was seen a handful of times. The chain employs TRBV20-1 and TRBJ1-2, with D perhaps matching TRBD1 (6 bases). The length of the CDR3 is 13 residues. Germline CDR1 is DFQATT and CDR2 is SNEGSKA (reference sequence). Trimming left V 6 bases short and J 6 bases short, with 17 bases between. The CDR3 loop reads CSAFRQEGNGYTF. In DNA, the CDR3 is TGCAGTGCGTTCCGACAGGAGGGGAATGGCTACACCTTC.

This clonotype showed up many times. The rearrangement links TRBV9 to TRBJ2-1; no definite D call. V was trimmed by 2 bases and J by 9 bases, leaving 9 bases between them. The CDR3 consists of 12 residues. Germline V gene data show CDR1 as SGDLS and CDR2 as YYNGEE. The CDR3 nucleotides read TGTGCCAGCAGCGTTATCGGAGTTGAGCAGTTCTTC. Translating gives CASSVIGVEQFF.

The rearrangement joins TRBV18 to TRBJ1-1; no definite D call. The CDR3 extends over 14 amino acids. Germline CDR1 is KGHSH and CDR2 is LQKENI. V lost 6 bases to trimming and J lost 6 bases, with 17 bases between them. CDR3 in amino acids: CASSLALRTPEAFF. The CDR3 DNA reads as TGTGCCAGCTCCCTGGCCCTGAGGACCCCTGAAGCTTTCTTT.

This clonotype has a handful of counts. The chain has TRBV2 and TRBJ2-7; tentatively, D is TRBD1 or TRBD2 (5 bases each). The V end was cut by 1 base, the J end by 3 bases, with 16 bases between. CDR1 SNHLY and CDR2 FYNNEI come from the germline V gene. This CDR3 comprises 16 residues. CDR3 amino acids: CASSEVGRRGYYEQYF. For the CDR3, the DNA is TGTGCCAGCAGTGAAGTGGGGCGGCGAGGGTACTACGAGCAGTACTTC.

This clonotype has just a few counts. The chain combines TRBV20-1 with TRBJ2-3; TRBD2 matches at 15 bases. Looked up from germline, CDR1 is DFQATT and CDR2 is SNEGSKA (reference sequence). CDR3 length: 13 residues. Unmatched junction bases numbered 0, after V lost 6 bases and J lost 5 bases. CDR3 coding DNA: TGCAGTGCGGGACTAGCGGGAGGAGATACGCAGTATTTT. It codes for CSAGLAGGDTQYF.

This clonotype was observed many times. The rearrangement links TRBV7-9 to TRBJ2-1; no clear D gene. Germline V gene lookup returns CDR1 SEHNR and CDR2 FQNEAQ (reference sequence). V was cut by 3 bases and J by 8 bases, with 20 bases left in between. The CDR3 runs to 16 residues. Here the CDR3 DNA reads TGTGCCAGCAGCTTTTTCAGGCCAATTGGCTCCGATGAGCAGTTCTTC. Protein: CASSFFRPIGSDEQFF. Complete variable domain (other parts from reference TRBV7-9 and TRBJ2-1): DTGVSQNPRHKITKRGQNVTFRCDPISEHNRLYWYRQTLGQGPEFLTYFQNEAQLEKSRLLSDRFSAERPKGSFSTLEIQRTEQGDSAMYLCASSFFRPIGSDEQFFGPGTRLTVL.

This clonotype was counted many times. The chain joins TRBV20-1 to TRBJ2-1, with D hard to call. CDR1 is DFQATT and CDR2 is SNEGSKA in the germline V gene (reference sequence). Deletions cut 3 bases from V and 7 bases from J, with 7 bases between. CDR3 length: 11 amino acids. CDR3 region: CSASTHNEQFF. The CDR3 DNA reads TGCAGTGCTAGCACCCATAATGAGCAGTTCTTC.

This clonotype appeared many times. This chain links TRBV20-1 with TRBJ1-4; no reliable D call. Trimming took off 3 bases at V and 4 bases at J, with 9 bases between the two ends. Looked up from germline, CDR1 is DFQATT and CDR2 is SNEGSKA (reference sequence). The CDR3 length is 13 residues. The CDR3 DNA reads as TGCAGTGCTAGTAACAGTTTTAATGAAAAACTGTTTTTT. As protein: CSASNSFNEKLFF.

This clonotype showed up many times. The V call is TRBV18, the J call TRBJ2-5; D is unclear. CDR3 size: 13 residues. CDR1 is KGHSH and CDR2 is LQKENI in the germline V gene. Trimming removed 4 bases from V and 8 bases from J, with 14 bases in between. CDR3 DNA sequence: TGTGCCAGCTCACAGGCCGAGATCGGTACCCAGTACTTC. Translated, it gives CASSQAEIGTQYF.